The clone carrying this T cell receptor beta chain was seen a handful of times. As yet, its antigen is unknown. The germline V gene has CDR1 SGHRS and CDR2 YFSETQ. The CDR3 is 13 amino acids. J gave up 8 bases and V 7 bases, and 9 bases lay outside the gene matches. Isolation of CD4+ naive, central memory, regulatory and stem cell-like memory cells was achieved by sorting via CD45RO/CCR7/CD25/CD127/CD95/CD27. This entry comes from a study of beta chain features in type 1 diabetes. Study-level results: A possible short-template PCR bias applies equally to patients and controls. Moderate but significant shortening of TCRB CDR3s was recorded in all four CD4+ subsets from Type 1 diabetes patients. The study left unresolved whether HLA type influences TCRB rearrangement.

Isolated RNA was reverse transcribed in full, so expressed TCRB transcripts were sequenced. Assay: immunoSEQ multiplex PCR; the TCRdb copy retains only in-frame clones and omits some. The sample includes 150,000 to 200,000 clones, about 9.8% of them seen just once. The gene calls are TRBV5-1 and TRBJ2-1; 7 bases are a match to TRBD1. The sample taken for sequencing was central memory CD4+ T cells from blood. The clonotype was recovered from a woman under 30 in good health. The CDR3 reads CASGQQGLDEQFF. The CDR3 DNA reads TGCGCCAGCGGCCAACAGGGGCTCGATGAGCAGTTCTTC.